This TCR beta chain was profiled in a study of beta chain features in type 1 diabetes (dated by TCRdb to 2016 to 2018). Looking at the study overall: Mean age, gender distribution, total cell number and subset yield did not differ between patients and healthy donors. Regulatory and stem cell-like memory subsets were obtained from only 8 patients and roughly 8 healthy donors, while naive and central memory subsets were obtained from all 30 or so donors. The study compared TCRB repertoires of sorted circulating CD4+ T cell subsets between recently diagnosed type 1 diabetes patients and matched healthy donors. A total of roughly 100,000,000 sorted cells were examined across all samples, and the number of cells per subset was strongly correlated with RNA yield. General study outcomes and caveats: Fewer insertions and more nucleotide deletions at VDJ recombination sites were observed in patients with type 1 diabetes, implying thymic rearrangement abnormalities. Naive, central memory and regulatory TCRB repertoires appeared to be more alike among patients than among healthy donors. PCR may preferentially amplify shorter templates, but because patient and control samples were amplified and corrected together, any resulting skew would affect both groups equally. Type 1 diabetes patients showed a moderate but significant shortening of TCRB CDR3 length in all four CD4+ subsets. Because cDNA rather than genomic DNA was sequenced, highly expressing activated cells could have been over-represented, although no difference in activation and CD3 levels was found between groups. Because small numbers of individuals were included in the HLA sub-analyses, any influence of HLA type on TCRB rearrangement was left unresolved.

A single peripheral blood draw of approximately 100 mL on average was collected from each donor into heparinised tubes. Naive, central memory, regulatory and stem cell-like memory CD4+ T cells were sorted on a BD FACSAria II using a panel including CD45RO, CCR7, CD25, CD127, CD95 and CD27. Every sorted population had a purity above 95%. PBMCs were isolated right away by Lymphoprep density gradient centrifugation and were stained directly, without culture. To minimize batch effects, samples were stained and sorted in pairs, one healthy donor with one patient per experiment. The sample holds a few counts of this clone. This clone's antigen is unknown. Base qualities are not recorded, but no much larger clone differs from it by a single base. The entire amount of isolated RNA was reverse transcribed using the High Capacity cDNA Reverse Transcription Kit, so the sequenced TCRB transcripts were expressed ones. Naive, central memory and regulatory T cell samples underwent deep immunoSEQ sequencing, averaging roughly 3.5 million total reads per sample. Sorted cells were lysed in RLT buffer, and RNA was extracted using DNase-treated RNeasy Micro or Mini kits according to cell number. To prevent cross-contamination, each cell subset was processed individually, whereas patient and healthy donor samples were processed jointly. The immunoSEQ multiplex PCR was used to amplify TCRB sequences from cDNA, generating 87-bp fragments that spanned the CDR3 region. Sequencing of the amplicons was performed on the Illumina HiSeq platform. From the authors' description of their analysis: PCR bias was corrected computationally using synthetic template baselines, and reads within Hamming distance 2 were collapsed, with unmergeable singletons discarded. Reads were aligned against IMGT so that V, D and J genes, CDR3 length and insertions or deletions at six rearrangement sites could be assigned. Clonotype counts were normalized to sorted cell number within each subset before computing true diversity and Gini coefficients with the tcR R package. The overlap coefficient, calculated on TCRB nucleotide sequences, was used to quantify repertoire sharing. Here the immuneACCESS table is served through TCRdb, limited to in-frame sequences with V and J called. Missing clones are a known gap in these copies; in checked studies unresolved V genes cover under half, and the rest lacks a known reason. That table is the source of V, J and clone size, and D and trimming were worked out from the DNA. The sample table holds some 350,000 clones, of which 8% to 10% were seen once. The leading ten clones occupy about 0.63% of the sample.

From the germline V gene, CDR1 is LGHNA and CDR2 is YNFKEQ. CDR3 length: 19 amino acids, cysteine to phenylalanine. Kept here is only the CDR3 DNA, which spans 57 bases and is read in frame from base 1. The germline V end is reduced by 4 bases and the J end by 0 bases; junction bases left unmatched: 14. The TCR was taken from a man between 25 and 39 years old with type 1 diabetes. Sequenced material: central memory CD4+ T cells from blood. This receptor chain uses TRBV4-2 and TRBJ2-1; 8 of the junction bases match TRBD2. The DNA sequence is given as TGTGCCAGCAGCCTAGGTAGAAGTAGCGGGGACGGCTCCTACAATGAGCAGTTCTTC. This gives the protein CASSLGRSSGDGSYNEQFF.